This TCR beta chain was obtained from a study of shared clonotypes between healthy human individuals. This CDR3 is 16 amino acids long. CDR1 and CDR2 (germline): SGHRS, YFSETQ. V dropped 2 bases and J dropped 8 bases, with 21 bases sitting between them. Some clones are missing from TCRdb's copy, which holds only in-frame ones; the method was immunoSEQ multiplex PCR. The data show about 380,000 clones, 95% to 97% seen once. The chain employs TRBV5-1 and TRBJ2-3; a weak D match, TRBD2 (5 bases). The source is a man aged 25-40 years in good health. The sequenced sample consisted of memory CD8+ T cells sorted from blood. Regarding subset: CD45RO+ cells pooled with CCR7-negative TemRA cells. The DNA of the CDR3 is TGCGCCAGCAGCTTCCCCAGCGGAACGGCCGTGGTTACGCAGTATTTT. It specifies CASSFPSGTAVVTQYF.